Listed below are T cell receptor beta chains from one sample, sequenced in a study of T cells after yellow fever vaccination. In TCRdb, the 5' RACE reads were re-called with MiXCR into one record per CDR3 protein. This sample carries around 590,000 distinct CDR3 sequences, approximately 13% of them seen once, and the ten largest clones take 15%. Sequencing was performed on PBMCs, taken on the day of the yellow fever booster vaccination. The receptors derive from a man aged 25-45 years who received the YFV17D yellow fever vaccine. Both conserved end residues are part of each CDR3. Clone size is given for some rows only: seen once, a few or many times, or a class if the clone is expanded.

clone_size j_call v_call cdr3_aa
- TRBJ2-3 TRBV2 CATISYGGGSGTDTQYF
- TRBJ2-5 TRBV6-5 CASSSSEYQETQYF
- TRBJ2-1 TRBV20-1 CSARVSTGERSYNEQFF
- TRBJ2-2 TRBV29-1 CSVEVAGTRVGELFF
- TRBJ2-7 TRBV20-1 CSAPSPSGRAVEQYF
- TRBJ2-5 TRBV5-6 CASSLGGSRAQYF
many TRBJ1-1 TRBV7-6 CASASSRVTEAFF
- TRBJ2-3 TRBV28 CASRGAGSTDTQYF
- TRBJ2-2 TRBV4-1 CASADLTVDTGELFF
few TRBJ1-2 TRBV14 CASSPATGVGYGYTF
- TRBJ2-2 TRBV7-2 CASSLWLNTGELFF
few TRBJ2-3 TRBV30 CAWSVGIDTQYF
- TRBJ2-1 TRBV6-2/TRBV6-3 CASSSDRLHEQFF
- TRBJ2-3 TRBV2 CASRGYTDTQYF
- TRBJ2-5 TRBV7-2 CASSSGVLGTQYF
few TRBJ2-5 TRBV18 CASSQNRETQYF
- TRBJ2-3 TRBV19 CASSIERTRVGTDTQYF
- TRBJ2-7 TRBV6-5 CASSYGRTSGYEQYF
few TRBJ2-3 TRBV11-3 CASSLGVGVQYF
- TRBJ2-3 TRBV28 CASSFPLVDTQYF
- TRBJ1-3 TRBV12-3/TRBV12-4 CASTPQNGVGNTIYF
- TRBJ2-1 TRBV5-5 CASSLGQGAVNEQFF
many TRBJ2-3 TRBV5-1 CASSLGIKDTQYF
few TRBJ2-1 TRBV7-8 CASSPRGGISDEQFF
few TRBJ2-7 TRBV20-1 CSAISGLAGSYEQYF
- TRBJ1-2 TRBV20-1 CSARDKGSLGYTF
few TRBJ2-2 TRBV19 CASKTGPNTGELFF
- TRBJ2-1 TRBV7-3 CASSWVGGSFYNEQFF
- TRBJ2-1 TRBV29-1 CSGAQGARNEQFF
few TRBJ2-1 TRBV9 CASSPLAEPNLYNEQFF
many TRBJ1-2 TRBV5-1 CASSLEFVDGYTF
- TRBJ2-3 TRBV28 CASSSLGLAGAPNTQYF
many TRBJ2-2 TRBV15 CATSFEAGTGELFF
- TRBJ2-7 TRBV5-1 CASSLEGLAGVNEQYF
many TRBJ2-1 TRBV29-1 CSAGTSVEQFF
- TRBJ2-7 TRBV6-5 CASSYPGTINYEQYF
- TRBJ2-5 TRBV7-6 CASSLGGTHQETQYF
- TRBJ2-2 TRBV12-3/TRBV12-4 CASSGDRAANTGELFF
- TRBJ2-2 TRBV12-3/TRBV12-4 CASIGTGFTGELFF
few TRBJ1-2 TRBV7-9 CASSVATAYYEGYTF
- TRBJ2-4 TRBV20-1 CSASKGTVPQAKNIQYF
few TRBJ2-1 TRBV9 CASSYPPAGGRNEQFF
many TRBJ2-5 TRBV25-1 CASRQGNGETQYF
few TRBJ2-2 TRBV20-1 CSAAQGAGELFF